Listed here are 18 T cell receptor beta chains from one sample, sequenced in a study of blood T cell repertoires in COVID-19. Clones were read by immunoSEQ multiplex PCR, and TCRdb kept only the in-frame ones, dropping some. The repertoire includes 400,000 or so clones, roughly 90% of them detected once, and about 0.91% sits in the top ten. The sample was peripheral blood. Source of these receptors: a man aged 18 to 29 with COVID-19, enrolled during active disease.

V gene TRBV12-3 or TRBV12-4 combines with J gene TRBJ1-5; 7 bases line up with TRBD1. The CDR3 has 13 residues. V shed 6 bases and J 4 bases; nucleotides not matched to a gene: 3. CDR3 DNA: TGTGCCAGCAGCGGGACAGCGAATCAGCCCCAGCATTTT. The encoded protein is CASSGTANQPQHF.

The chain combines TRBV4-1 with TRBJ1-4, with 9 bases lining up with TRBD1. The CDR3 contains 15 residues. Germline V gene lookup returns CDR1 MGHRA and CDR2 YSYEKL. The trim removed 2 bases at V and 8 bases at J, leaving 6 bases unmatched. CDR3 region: CASSQTRDRDEKLFF. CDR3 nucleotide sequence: TGCGCCAGCAGCCAAACACGGGACAGGGACGAAAAACTGTTTTTT.

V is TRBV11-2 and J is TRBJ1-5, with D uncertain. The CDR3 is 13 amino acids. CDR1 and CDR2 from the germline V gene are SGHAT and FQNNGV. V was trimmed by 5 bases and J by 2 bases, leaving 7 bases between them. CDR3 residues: CASSLSGNQPQHF. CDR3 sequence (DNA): TGTGCCAGCAGCCTTAGTGGCAATCAGCCCCAGCATTTT.

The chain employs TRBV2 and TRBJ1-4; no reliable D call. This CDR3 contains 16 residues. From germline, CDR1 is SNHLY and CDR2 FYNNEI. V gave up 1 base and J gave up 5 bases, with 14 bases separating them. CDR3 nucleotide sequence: TGTGCCAGCAGTGAAGGAGAGAACCACCCCAATGAAAAACTGTTTTTT. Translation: CASSEGENHPNEKLFF.

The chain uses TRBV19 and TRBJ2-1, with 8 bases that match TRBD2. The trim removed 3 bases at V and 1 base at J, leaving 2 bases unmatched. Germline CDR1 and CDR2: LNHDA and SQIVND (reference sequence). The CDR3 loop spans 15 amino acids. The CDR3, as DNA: TGTGCCAGTAGTATTGCGGGGGGATCCTACAATGAGCAGTTCTTC. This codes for CASSIAGGSYNEQFF.

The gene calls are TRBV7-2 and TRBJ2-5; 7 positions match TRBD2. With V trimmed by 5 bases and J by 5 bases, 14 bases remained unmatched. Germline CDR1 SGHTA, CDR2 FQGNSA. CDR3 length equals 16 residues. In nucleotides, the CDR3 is TGTGCCAGCAGCGCACAACCGGGGGGTCGAGGGGAGACCCAGTACTTC. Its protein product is CASSAQPGGRGETQYF. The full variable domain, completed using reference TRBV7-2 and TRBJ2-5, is GAGVSQSPSNKVTEKGKDVELRCDPISGHTALYWYRQSLGQGLEFLIYFQGNSAPDKSGLPSDRFSAERTGGSVSTLTIQRTQQEDSAVYLCASSAQPGGRGETQYFGPGTRLLVL.

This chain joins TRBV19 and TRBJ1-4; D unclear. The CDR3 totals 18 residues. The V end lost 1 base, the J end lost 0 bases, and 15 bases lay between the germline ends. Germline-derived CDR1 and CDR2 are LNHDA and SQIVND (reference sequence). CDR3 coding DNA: TGTGCCAGTAGTATAGTAACTTTCGCCGGTGCAACTAATGAAAAACTGTTTTTT. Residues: CASSIVTFAGATNEKLFF.

CDR3 protein: CASSLTDRGYEQYF. The CDR3, as DNA: TGCGCCAGCAGCTTAACCGACAGGGGCTACGAGCAGTACTTC. J is TRBJ2-7 and V is TRBV5-1; 8 nucleotides line up with TRBD1. There are 14 residues in the CDR3. Germline assignment: CDR1 SGHRS and CDR2 YFSETQ. V lost 2 bases and J lost 3; bases outside the gene matches: 4.

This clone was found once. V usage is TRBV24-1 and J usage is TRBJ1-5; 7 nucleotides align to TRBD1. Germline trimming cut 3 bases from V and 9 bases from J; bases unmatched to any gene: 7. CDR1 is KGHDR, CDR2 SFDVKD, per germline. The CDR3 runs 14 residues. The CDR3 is CATSDPRGRGPQHF. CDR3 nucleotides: TGTGCCACCAGTGATCCAAGGGGGCGAGGGCCCCAGCATTTT.

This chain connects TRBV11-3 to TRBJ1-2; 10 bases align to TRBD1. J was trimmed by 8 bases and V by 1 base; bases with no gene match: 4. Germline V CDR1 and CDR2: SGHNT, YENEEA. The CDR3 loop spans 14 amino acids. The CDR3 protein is CASSLGQGAQGYTF. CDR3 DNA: TGTGCCAGCAGCTTAGGACAGGGGGCGCAAGGCTACACCTTC.

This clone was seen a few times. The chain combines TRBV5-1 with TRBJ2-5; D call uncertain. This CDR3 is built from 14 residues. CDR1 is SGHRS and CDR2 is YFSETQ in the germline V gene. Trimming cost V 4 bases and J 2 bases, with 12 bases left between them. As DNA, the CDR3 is TGCGCCAGCAGCACTACTCAAGTTCAAGAGACCCAGTACTTC. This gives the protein CASSTTQVQETQYF.

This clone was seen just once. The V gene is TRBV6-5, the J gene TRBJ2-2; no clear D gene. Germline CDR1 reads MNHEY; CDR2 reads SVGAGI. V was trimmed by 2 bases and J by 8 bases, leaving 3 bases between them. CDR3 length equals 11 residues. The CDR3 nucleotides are TGTGCCAGCAGTTACGCGGGGGAGCTGTTTTTT. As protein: CASSYAGELFF.

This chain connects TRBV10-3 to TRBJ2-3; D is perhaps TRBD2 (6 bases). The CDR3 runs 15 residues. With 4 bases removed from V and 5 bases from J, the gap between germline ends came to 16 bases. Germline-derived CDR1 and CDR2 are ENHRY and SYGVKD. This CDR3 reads CAISGGAGTVDTQYF. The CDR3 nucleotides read TGTGCCATCAGTGGTGGGGCGGGAACGGTAGATACGCAGTATTTT.

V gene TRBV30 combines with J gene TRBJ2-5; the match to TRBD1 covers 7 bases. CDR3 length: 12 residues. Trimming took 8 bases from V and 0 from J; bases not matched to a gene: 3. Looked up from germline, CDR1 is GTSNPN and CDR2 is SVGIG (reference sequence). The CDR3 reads CAGGQNQETQYF. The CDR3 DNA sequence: TGTGCCGGGGGACAGAACCAAGAGACCCAGTACTTC.

CDR3 sequence (DNA): TGTGCCAGCAGTTACCGGGACTCCTACAGGGAGACCCAGTACTTC. Translated: CASSYRDSYRETQYF. The chain uses TRBV5-4 and TRBJ2-5, with a tentative D call TRBD2 (6 bases). CDR3 size: 15 residues. Between the trimmed V and J ends, which lost 5 bases and 5 bases, there was a span of 19 bases. From germline, CDR1 is SGHNT and CDR2 YYREEE (reference sequence). Full variable domain (missing parts from reference TRBV5-4 and TRBJ2-5): ETGVTQSPTHLIKTRGQQVTLRCSSQSGHNTVSWYQQALGQGPQFIFQYYREEENGRGNFPPRFSGLQFPNYSSELNVNALELDDSALYLCASSYRDSYRETQYFGPGTRLLVL.

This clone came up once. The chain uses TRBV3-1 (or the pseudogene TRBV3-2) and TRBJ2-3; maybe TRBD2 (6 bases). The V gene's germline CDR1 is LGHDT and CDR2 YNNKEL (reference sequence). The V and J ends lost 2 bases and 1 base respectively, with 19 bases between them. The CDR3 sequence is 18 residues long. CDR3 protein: CASSQSPAVGGGTDTQYF. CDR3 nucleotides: TGTGCCAGCAGCCAATCCCCCGCTGTTGGCGGGGGCACAGATACGCAGTATTTT.

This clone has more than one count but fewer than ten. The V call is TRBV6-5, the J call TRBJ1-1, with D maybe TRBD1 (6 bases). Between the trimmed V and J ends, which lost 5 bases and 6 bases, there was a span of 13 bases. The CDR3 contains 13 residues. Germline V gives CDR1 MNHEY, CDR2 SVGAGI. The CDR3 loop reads CASSPIQGSEAFF. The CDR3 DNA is TGTGCCAGCAGTCCTATTCAGGGGTCTGAAGCTTTCTTT.

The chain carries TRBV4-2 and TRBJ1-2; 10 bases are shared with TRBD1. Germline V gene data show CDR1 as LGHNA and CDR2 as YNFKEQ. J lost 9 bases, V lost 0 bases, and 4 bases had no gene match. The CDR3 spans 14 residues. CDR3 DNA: TGTGCCAGCAGCCAAGATGTGGGACAGGGGCGCTACACCTTC. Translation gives CASSQDVGQGRYTF.